This T cell receptor beta chain was sequenced for a study of T cell responses to AZD1222 COVID-19 vaccine. Some clones are missing from TCRdb's copy, which holds only in-frame ones; the method was immunoSEQ multiplex PCR. Of 15,000 to 18,000 clones listed, about 85% are singletons. Note on this clone: Its antigen is as yet unknown.

Study-level findings and limits: The donor group comprised mostly white British people and more females; the analysis possibly underestimated clonal diversity.

Trimming took 3 bases from V and 6 from J, leaving 11 bases between them. This CDR3 has 14 amino acids. The V gene's germline CDR1 is LNHDA and CDR2 SQIVND (reference sequence). Source: peripheral blood, taken 28 days after the second AZD1222 dose. The chain has TRBV19 and TRBJ1-4; the D gene is possibly TRBD1 (5 bases). The receptor was derived from an adult who received the AZD1222 COVID-19 vaccine. CDR3 coding DNA: TGTGCCAGTAGTATGGGCCAGGGAGATGAAAAACTGTTTTTT. Amino acids: CASSMGQGDEKLFF. The full variable domain, with the rest looked up from reference TRBV19 and TRBJ1-4, is DGGITQSPKYLFRKEGQNVTLSCEQNLNHDAMYWYRQDPGQGLRLIYYSQIVNDFQKGDIAEGYSVSREKKESFPLTVTSAQKNPTAFYLCASSMGQGDEKLFFGSGTQLSVL.